This T cell receptor (beta chain) was sequenced in a study of blood T cell repertoires in COVID-19 (dated by TCRdb to about 2020). Turning to the overall study: The collaborator samples originated in the United States, Italy and Spain and spanned the acute and convalescent phases of COVID-19. The material from the prospective study consisted of cDNA or gDNA derived from T cells, B-cell-depleted T cells, or PBMCs. Deeply sampled blood TCRbeta repertoires from subjects exposed to, actively infected with, or recovered from COVID-19 were included in the dataset. The repertoires were released in a freely available public database intended as a resource for research on the immune response to SARS-CoV-2. The samples were drawn from two sources: the first 160 participants of the ongoing ImmuneRACE study, and 1,000 to 1,500 subjects contributed by 6 global collaborators. Sample metadata almost always included a de-identified subject ID, COVID-19 status, age in years and sex. Where available, HLA class I and class II types were obtained from metadata supplied by the sample provider rather than from assay-based typing.

TCRbeta CDR3 regions were amplified from genomic DNA using the immunoSEQ Assay, a bias-controlled multiplex PCR. The source study handled its data this way. Within the assay, amplification of reference gene primers was used to estimate how many nucleated cells each sample contained. To quantify the absolute abundance of each unique TCRbeta CDR3 rearrangement, sequence reads were collapsed and filtered. Productive Simpson clonality was computed per sample as the square root of Simpson's diversity index over productive rearrangements. TCRdb mirrors the immuneACCESS table, restricted to in-frame sequences. Some clones are absent from its copies; in checked studies, under half trace to an unresolved V gene, and the reason for the others is unknown. V, J and clone size derive from that table, while D and trimming were established from the DNA sequence. This sample holds about 200,000 clones; roughly 75% were observed only once. The ten largest clones capture 5.5% of the sample.

What the study reported, not specific to this receptor: Clinical and demographic metadata were provided uncurated, with the amount varying by source and participant.

The collaborating institutions used their own protocols to collect whole blood in K2EDTA tubes. Collaborator samples were shipped for TCRbeta analysis as frozen whole blood, isolated PBMCs, or DNA extracted from either sample type. As for this clone: Its antigen is still unknown. No base qualities exist here, and no much larger clone lies one base off it.

The sequence derives from a woman aged 65 to 85 with acute or convalescent COVID-19. Material for sequencing was peripheral blood.

At the DNA level, the sequence is TGCGCCAGCAGCTCGGAGGGGGACAGGAACACTGAAGCTTTCTTT. This sequence encodes CASSSEGDRNTEAFF. Recombination connected TRBV5-1 to TRBJ1-1; 7 bases in the junction line up with TRBD1. As encoded in the germline V gene, CDR1 is SGHRS while CDR2 is YFSETQ. Including cysteine and phenylalanine, the CDR3 has 15 amino acids. This entry keeps only the CDR3 DNA: 45 bases, framed from base 1. V loses 3 bases at its end and J loses 1 base; junction bases beyond the gene matches: 6.